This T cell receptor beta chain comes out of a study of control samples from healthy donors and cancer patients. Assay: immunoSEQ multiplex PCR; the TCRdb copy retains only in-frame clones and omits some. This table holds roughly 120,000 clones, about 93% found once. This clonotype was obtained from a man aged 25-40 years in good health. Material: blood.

CDR3 sequence reads: CASSQDGQPQHF. In DNA form, the CDR3 reads TGCGCCAGCAGCCAAGATGGGCAGCCCCAGCATTTT. J is TRBJ1-5 and V is TRBV4-1, with D unclear. The CDR3 has 12 amino acids. V was shortened by 0 bases and J by 7 bases, with 4 bases between the two germline ends. Per the germline V gene, CDR1 is MGHRA and CDR2 is YSYEKL.